This TCR beta chain was obtained from a study of Graves' ophthalmopathy and Graves' hyperthyroidism (dated by TCRdb to 2016 to 2019). Concerning the study at large: Peripheral blood was collected before any treatment was given, at the time of initial diagnosis. TCR beta repertoire signatures were used to distinguish Graves' ophthalmopathy from Graves' hyperthyroidism and to predict progression to ophthalmopathy. In total, 135 blood samples were TCR-sequenced: approximately 40 ophthalmopathy, over 70 hyperthyroidism and some 17 hyperthyroidism-to-ophthalmopathy patients. To explore V-J signatures that distinguish ophthalmopathy from hyperthyroidism, a discovery set of about a hundred patients was enrolled, made up of around 40 with ophthalmopathy and 55 to 65 with stable hyperthyroidism. An independent validation cohort comprised some 18 hyperthyroidism patients and 15 to 17 patients who later progressed from hyperthyroidism to ophthalmopathy. T-cell repertoires of thyroid tissue and blood were compared in several hyperthyroidism patients. Once sampling was done, hyperthyroidism patients were given methimazole at a starting dose of 30 mg daily, while ophthalmopathy patients were given high-dose intravenous methylprednisolone.

Findings and caveats that apply to the study as a whole: No statistical method was used to set the sample size in advance, and the investigators knew which group each participant was assigned to. In validation, the model predicted ophthalmopathy progression with about 71% sensitivity and roughly 72% specificity; around twelve predicted patients were CT-confirmed with GO in a median of 6.5 months. Among expanded thyroid clonotypes with frequency above 0.001, most also showed up in blood, which suggests that blood repertoires may reflect the thyroid immune response. The 13-signature model separated ophthalmopathy from stable hyperthyroidism with roughly 88% sensitivity and about 84% specificity in cross-validation, and 80%/75% in the test set.

The ophthalmopathy patients had moderately to severely active disease, with a Clinical Activity Score of 3 or higher, a NOSPECS grade of 4 or higher, and a disease duration of less than 3 months. Patients with other autoimmune diseases, uncontrolled infections, pregnancy or lactation were excluded from the study. Diagnosis relied on clinical symptoms, serum thyroxine, TRAb, thyroid ultrasound and orbital computed tomography. Ficoll-Paque density gradient centrifugation was used to isolate PBMCs from about 9 ml of fresh peripheral blood. Trizol reagent was used to extract the total RNA, and its quality was then checked on an Agilent 2100 Bioanalyzer. In this sample, this clonotype turned up a few times. The clone's antigen remains unknown. It has no much larger one-base neighbor in the sample; base qualities were not kept. TCR beta CDR3 regions were amplified from RNA transcripts for repertoire sequencing. The first round was an RT-PCR using HTBI primers with the Qiagen OneStep RT-PCR kit, and this first round was followed by a second-round multiplex PCR, then size selection and purification. Libraries were sequenced paired-end with 100 bp reads on an Illumina HiSeq2000. The authors' pipeline ran thus. Reads were processed with SOAPnuke, discarding reads with adapters, uncalled bases, mean Phred below 15, or no exact constant-primer or identifier match. COPE v1.2.5 was used to merge high-quality paired reads. Each unique nucleotide sequence was defined as a clonotype, and clonotypes were aligned to IMGT TRB V, D and J references with MiTCR v1.1. The analysis was limited to V-J combinations with a frequency above 0.0001, which together covered 99.2% of the repertoires. A TCR clonal expansion and chaos score per V-J combination was defined as the ratio of F50 clonal expansion to chaos observed in the TCRdist matrix. Features were reduced by Welch's t-statistics and random forest to over 10 V-J combinations, which fed a naive Bayes classifier. The similarity between thyroid and blood repertoires was quantified using the Morisita-Horn index. TCRdb reanalyzed the raw reads on its own, using fastp at Q25 for trimming and MiXCR for clone calling, and kept in-frame beta chains. Duplicate CDR3 protein sequences are folded into a single record with the most common DNA and genes. The V and J calls and clone size are TCRdb's, not the authors'. Counted in this sample were around 670,000 distinct CDR3 sequences; 35% to 50% of them appeared once. The ten biggest clones cover about 40% of the sample.

The germline V gene encodes CDR1 DFQATT and CDR2 SNEGSKA (reference sequence). From its cysteine to its phenylalanine, the CDR3 spans 13 amino acids. Only the CDR3 DNA is retained, 39 bases long and in frame from the first base. The germline V and J ends show losses of 0 bases and 10 bases respectively, and no gene match explains 6 bases of the junction. Sequencing was done on a sample of peripheral blood. The origin of this receptor is an adult man with Graves' ophthalmopathy. The sequence links TRBV20-1 to TRBJ1-2; 9 bases in the middle match TRBD1. The nucleotide sequence is given as TGCAGTGCTAGAGACACGGACAGGGGCGTCTACACCTTC. Translated, this is CSARDTDRGVYTF.